The source of this TCR beta chain is a study of T cells in Graves' hyperthyroidism and ophthalmopathy. Study-level points and caveats: Blood shared most expanded thyroid clonotypes above 0.001.

From germline, CDR1 is SGHRS and CDR2 YFSETQ. The CDR3 runs 14 residues. TCR beta CDR3 region amplification was performed from RNA transcripts. When the TCR CDR3 underwent first-round RT-PCR, the HTBI primer set was used. Using its own MiXCR run on the multiplex PCR reads, TCRdb lists one record per CDR3 protein. The profile shows hundreds of thousands of distinct CDR3 sequences, roughly 14% of them singletons. This clonotype was counted ten times or more. Its antigen is as yet unknown. One end of the junction varies from germline; a read error may be responsible. The chain employs TRBV5-1 and TRBJ2-7, with TRBD2 matching over 11 bases. The sequence was collected from a middle-aged woman with Graves' ophthalmopathy. Sequencing used blood. CDR3 bases: TGTGCCAGCAGTTGGACTAGCGGGTCCTACGAGCAGTACTTC. Encoded protein: CASSWTSGSYEQYF.